This T cell receptor (beta chain) comes out of a study of blood T cell repertoires in COVID-19. TCRdb's copy holds only in-frame clones and misses some; the assay was immunoSEQ multiplex PCR. The sample carries around 190,000 clones, 70% to 90% recorded once. CDR3 length: 13 residues. After removal of 6 bases from V and 8 bases from J, the junction contained 9 bases not matched to a gene. The chain combines TRBV12-3 or TRBV12-4 with TRBJ1-2; 7 nucleotides align to TRBD1. The TCR sequence derives from a man aged 45-65 years with active or convalescent COVID-19. Input material: peripheral blood. CDR3 sequence reads: CASSKGQTGGYTF. CDR3 DNA: TGTGCCAGCAGCAAGGGACAGACGGGCGGCTACACCTTC.